This T cell receptor (beta chain) emerged from a study of T cells in Graves' hyperthyroidism and ophthalmopathy. Researchers took RNA transcripts and amplified the TCR beta CDR3 regions from them. During a first-round RT-PCR of the TCR CDR3, the HTBI primer set was used. Each CDR3 protein is one row after TCRdb ran MiXCR on the multiplex PCR reads. This table has roughly 500,000 distinct CDR3 sequences, around 50% appearing once. Overall study findings and caveats: Blood also carried most thyroid clonotypes expanded above 0.001. Ophthalmopathy was told apart from stable hyperthyroidism by a 13 V-J model.

Patients were excluded because of uncontrolled infection, other autoimmune disease, pregnancy or lactation. As for this clonotype: The antigen remains undetermined.

CDR3 length: 12 amino acids. The V gene's germline CDR1 is SQVTM and CDR2 ANQGSEA. V trimming: 4 bases; J trimming: 7 bases; junction bases outside the gene matches: 5. This chain links TRBV29-1 with TRBJ1-1; the match to TRBD1 covers 8 bases. This clonotype originated in an adult woman with Graves' disease, either hyperthyroidism or ophthalmopathy (not recorded which). Sequencing input: peripheral blood or thyroid tissue (not recorded which). The CDR3 DNA follows: TGCAGCGTTGTAAAACAGGGGGGTGAAGCTTTCTTT. The encoded protein is CSVVKQGGEAFF.